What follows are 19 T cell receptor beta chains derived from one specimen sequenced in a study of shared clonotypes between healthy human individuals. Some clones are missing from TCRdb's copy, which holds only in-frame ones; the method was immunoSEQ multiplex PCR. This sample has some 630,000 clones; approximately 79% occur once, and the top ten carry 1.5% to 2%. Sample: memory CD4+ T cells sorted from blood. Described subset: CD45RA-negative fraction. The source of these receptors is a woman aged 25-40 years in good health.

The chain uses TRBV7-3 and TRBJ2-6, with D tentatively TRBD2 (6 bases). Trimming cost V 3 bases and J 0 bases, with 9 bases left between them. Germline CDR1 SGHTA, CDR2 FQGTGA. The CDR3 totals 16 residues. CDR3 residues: CASSFSGGSGANVLTF. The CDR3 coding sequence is TGTGCCAGCAGCTTTAGCGGCGGCTCTGGGGCCAACGTCCTGACTTTC.

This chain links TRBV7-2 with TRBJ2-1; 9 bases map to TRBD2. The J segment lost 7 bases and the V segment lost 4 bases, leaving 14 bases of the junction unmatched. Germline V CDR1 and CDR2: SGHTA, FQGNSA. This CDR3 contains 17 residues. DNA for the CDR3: TGTGCCAGCAGCTCCCGGACTTTTAGCGGGAGCCGTAATGAGCAGTTCTTC. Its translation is CASSSRTFSGSRNEQFF.

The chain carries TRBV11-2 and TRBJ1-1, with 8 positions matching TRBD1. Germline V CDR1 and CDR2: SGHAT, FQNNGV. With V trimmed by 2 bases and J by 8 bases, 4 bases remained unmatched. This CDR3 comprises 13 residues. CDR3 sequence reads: CASSLTGQGEAFF. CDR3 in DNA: TGTGCCAGCAGCTTAACCGGACAGGGCGAAGCTTTCTTT.

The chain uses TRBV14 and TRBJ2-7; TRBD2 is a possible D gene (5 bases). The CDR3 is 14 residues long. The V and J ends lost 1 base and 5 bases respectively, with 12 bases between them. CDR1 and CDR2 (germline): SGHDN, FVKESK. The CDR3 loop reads CASSQGQRWNEQYF. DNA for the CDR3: TGTGCCAGCAGCCAAGGCCAGCGGTGGAACGAGCAGTACTTC.

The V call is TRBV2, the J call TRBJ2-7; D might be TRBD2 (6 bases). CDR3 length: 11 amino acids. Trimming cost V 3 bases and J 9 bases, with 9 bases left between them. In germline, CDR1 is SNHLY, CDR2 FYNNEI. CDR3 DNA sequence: TGTGCCAGCAGTGAGGCCGGGGGGCAGTACTTC. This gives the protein CASSEAGGQYF.

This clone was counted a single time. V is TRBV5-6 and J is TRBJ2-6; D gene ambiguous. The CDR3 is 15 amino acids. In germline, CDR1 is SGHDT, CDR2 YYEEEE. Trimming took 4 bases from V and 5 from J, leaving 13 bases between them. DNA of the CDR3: TGTGCCAGCAGCGACCGAAAAGGACGGGCCAACGTCCTGACTTTC. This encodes CASSDRKGRANVLTF.

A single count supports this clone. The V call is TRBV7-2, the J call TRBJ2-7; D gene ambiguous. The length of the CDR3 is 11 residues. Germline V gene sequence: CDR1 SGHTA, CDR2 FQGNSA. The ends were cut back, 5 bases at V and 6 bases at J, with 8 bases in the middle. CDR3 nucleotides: TGTGCCAGCAGCCGATACGCCGAGCAGTACTTC. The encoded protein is CASSRYAEQYF. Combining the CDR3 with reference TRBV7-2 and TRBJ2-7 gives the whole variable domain GAGVSQSPSNKVTEKGKDVELRCDPISGHTALYWYRQSLGQGLEFLIYFQGNSAPDKSGLPSDRFSAERTGGSVSTLTIQRTQQEDSAVYLCASSRYAEQYFGPGTRLTVT.

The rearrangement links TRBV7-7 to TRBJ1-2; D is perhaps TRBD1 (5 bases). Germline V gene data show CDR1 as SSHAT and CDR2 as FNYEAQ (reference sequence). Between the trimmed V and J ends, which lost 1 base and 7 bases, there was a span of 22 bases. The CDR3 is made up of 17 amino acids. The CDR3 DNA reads TGTGCCAGCAGCTTAGGATTTTGTTCAGGGCCCAGACGTGGCTACACCTTC. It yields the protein CASSLGFCSGPRRGYTF.

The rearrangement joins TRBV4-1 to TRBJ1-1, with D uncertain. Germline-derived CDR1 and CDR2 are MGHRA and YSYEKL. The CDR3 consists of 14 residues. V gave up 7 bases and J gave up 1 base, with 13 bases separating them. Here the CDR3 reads CASKFGSSNTEAFF. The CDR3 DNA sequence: TGCGCCAGCAAGTTCGGGTCCTCGAACACTGAAGCTTTCTTT.

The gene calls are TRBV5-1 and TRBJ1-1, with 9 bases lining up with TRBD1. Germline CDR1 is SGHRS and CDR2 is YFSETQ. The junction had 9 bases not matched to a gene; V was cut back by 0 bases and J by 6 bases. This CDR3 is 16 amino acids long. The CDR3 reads CASSLVYRGRRAEAFF. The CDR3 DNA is TGCGCCAGCAGCTTGGTGTACAGGGGGCGCCGGGCTGAAGCTTTCTTT.

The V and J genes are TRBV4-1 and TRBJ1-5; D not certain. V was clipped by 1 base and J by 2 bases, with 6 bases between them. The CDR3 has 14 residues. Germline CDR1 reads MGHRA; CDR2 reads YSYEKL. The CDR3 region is CASSQASGNQPQHF. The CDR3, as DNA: TGCGCCAGCAGCCAAGCTTCGGGCAATCAGCCCCAGCATTTT.

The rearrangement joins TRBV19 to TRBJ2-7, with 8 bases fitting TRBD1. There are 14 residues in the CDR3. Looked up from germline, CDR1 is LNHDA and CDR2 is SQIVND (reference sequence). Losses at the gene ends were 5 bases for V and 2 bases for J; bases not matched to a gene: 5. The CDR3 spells CASSFDRGTYEQYF. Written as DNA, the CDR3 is TGTGCCAGTAGTTTCGACAGGGGTACCTACGAGCAGTACTTC.

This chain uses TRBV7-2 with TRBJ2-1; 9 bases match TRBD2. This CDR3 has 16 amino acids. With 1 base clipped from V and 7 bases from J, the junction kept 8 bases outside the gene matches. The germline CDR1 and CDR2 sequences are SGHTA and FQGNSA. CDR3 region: CASSLVGGRAANEQFF. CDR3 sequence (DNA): TGTGCCAGCAGCTTAGTTGGCGGGAGGGCCGCAAATGAGCAGTTCTTC.

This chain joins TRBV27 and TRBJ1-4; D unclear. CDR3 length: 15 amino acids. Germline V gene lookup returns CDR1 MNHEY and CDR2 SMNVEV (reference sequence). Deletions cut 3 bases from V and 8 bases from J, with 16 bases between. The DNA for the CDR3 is TGTGCCAGCAGTTTGTTTGGGCCAGGCCGCGAAAAACTGTTTTTT. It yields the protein CASSLFGPGREKLFF.

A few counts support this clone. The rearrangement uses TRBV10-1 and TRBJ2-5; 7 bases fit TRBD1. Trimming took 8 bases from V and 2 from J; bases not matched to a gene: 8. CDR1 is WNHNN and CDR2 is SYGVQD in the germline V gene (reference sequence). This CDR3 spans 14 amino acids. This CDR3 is CASSQGDPQETQYF. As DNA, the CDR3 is TGCGCCAGCTCCCAGGGGGACCCACAAGAGACCCAGTACTTC.

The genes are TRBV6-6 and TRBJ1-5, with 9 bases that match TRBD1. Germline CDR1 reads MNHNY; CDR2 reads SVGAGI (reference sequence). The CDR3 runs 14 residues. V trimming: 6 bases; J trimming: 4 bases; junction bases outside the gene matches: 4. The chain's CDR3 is CASSLGQGNQPQHF. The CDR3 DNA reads TGTGCCAGCAGCCTTGGACAGGGGAATCAGCCCCAGCATTTT.

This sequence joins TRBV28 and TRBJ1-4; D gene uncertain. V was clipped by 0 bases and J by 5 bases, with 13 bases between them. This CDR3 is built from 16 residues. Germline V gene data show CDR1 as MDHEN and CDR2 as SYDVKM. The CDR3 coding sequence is TGTGCCAGCAGTTTATGGGGTCCTCCGCCCAATGAAAAACTGTTTTTT. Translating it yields CASSLWGPPPNEKLFF. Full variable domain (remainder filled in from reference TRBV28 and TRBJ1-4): DVKVTQSSRYLVKRTGEKVFLECVQDMDHENMFWYRQDPGLGLRLIYFSYDVKMKEKGDIPEGYSVSREKKERFSLILESASTNQTSMYLCASSLWGPPPNEKLFFGSGTQLSVL.

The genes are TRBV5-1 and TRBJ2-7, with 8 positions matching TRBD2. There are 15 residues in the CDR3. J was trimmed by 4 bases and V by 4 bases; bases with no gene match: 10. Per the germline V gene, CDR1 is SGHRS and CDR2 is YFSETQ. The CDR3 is CASSPGGSQFYEQYF. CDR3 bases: TGCGCCAGCAGCCCGGGGGGGAGTCAATTTTACGAGCAGTACTTC.

CDR3 nucleotides: TGTGCCAGCAGTGAATCTGCGGGGGGTTGGCAGCCCCAGCATTTT. It encodes CASSESAGGWQPQHF. The chain employs TRBV6-1 and TRBJ1-5, with D possibly matching TRBD1 (5 bases). The CDR3 extends over 15 amino acids. Germline V gives CDR1 MNHNS, CDR2 SASEGT. Trimming stripped 2 bases from V and 7 bases from J, with 15 bases between.